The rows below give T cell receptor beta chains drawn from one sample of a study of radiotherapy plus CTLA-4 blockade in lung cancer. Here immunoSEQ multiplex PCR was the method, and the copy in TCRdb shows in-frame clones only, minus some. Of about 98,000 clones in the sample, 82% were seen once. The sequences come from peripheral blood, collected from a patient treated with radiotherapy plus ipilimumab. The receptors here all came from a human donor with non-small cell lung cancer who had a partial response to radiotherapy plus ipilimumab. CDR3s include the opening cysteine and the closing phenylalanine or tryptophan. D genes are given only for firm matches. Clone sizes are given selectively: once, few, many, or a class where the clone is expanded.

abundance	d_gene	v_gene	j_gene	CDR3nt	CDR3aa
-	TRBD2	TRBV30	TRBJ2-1	TGTGCCTGGAGTGCTAGCGGGAGCTCCTACAATGAGCAGTTCTTC	CAWSASGSSYNEQFF
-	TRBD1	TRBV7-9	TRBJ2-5	TGTGCCAGCAGCCCTAGGGCCGTGGACAGGGAGCAAGAGACCCAGTACTTC	CASSPRAVDREQETQYF
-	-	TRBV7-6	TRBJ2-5	TGTGCCAGCAGCTTAGGCGTGATGTGGGAGACCCAGTACTTC	CASSLGVMWETQYF
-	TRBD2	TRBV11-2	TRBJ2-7	TGTGCCAGCAGCTCGACTAGCGGGGCTGTCGAGCAGTACTTC	CASSSTSGAVEQYF
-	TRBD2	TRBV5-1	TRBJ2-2	TGCGCCAGCAGCTTCACCGGGACTAGGATCCCCGGGGAGCTGTTTTTT	CASSFTGTRIPGELFF
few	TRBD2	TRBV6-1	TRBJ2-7	TGTGCCAGCAGTTTAAGCGGGAGAGGTTTCTACGAGCAGTACTTC	CASSLSGRGFYEQYF
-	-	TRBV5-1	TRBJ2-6	TGCGCCAGCAGCTTGGCCCCCCGCGCCGGGGCCAACGTCCTGACTTTC	CASSLAPRAGANVLTF
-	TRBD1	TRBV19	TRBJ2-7	TGTGCCAGTAGTATACCCCCCGGGCAGGGGGCTCGCGAGCAGTACTTC	CASSIPPGQGAREQYF
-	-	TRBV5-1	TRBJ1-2	TGCGCCAGCAGCACCACAGGGAAGGGCTATGGCTACACCTTC	CASSTTGKGYGYTF
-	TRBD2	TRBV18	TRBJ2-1	TGTGCCAGCTCACAGACTAGCGAGAATGAGCAGTTCTTC	CASSQTSENEQFF
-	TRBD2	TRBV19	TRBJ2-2	TGTGCCAGCCTTACGACTAGCGGGAGGTCGATCGGGGAGCTGTTTTTT	CASLTTSGRSIGELFF
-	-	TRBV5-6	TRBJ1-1	TGTGCCAGCAGCGCCGGGACTCCCCAAGCTTTCTTT	CASSAGTPQAFF
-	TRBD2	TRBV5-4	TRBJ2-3	TGTGCCAGCAGCTTGTGGGCTAGCGGGGGGGGCACAGATACGCAGTATTTT	CASSLWASGGGTDTQYF
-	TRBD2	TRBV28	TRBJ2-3	TGTGCCAGCAGCCTAGACGGGGGGGCAGATACGCAGTATTTT	CASSLDGGADTQYF
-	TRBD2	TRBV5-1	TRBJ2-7	TGCGCCAGCAGCCAAACCGGGACTAGCGGGGCCTCCTACGAGCAGTACTTC	CASSQTGTSGASYEQYF
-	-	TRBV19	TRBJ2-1	TGTGCCAGTAGTCCCGGTTCGAGTAATGAGCAGTTCTTC	CASSPGSSNEQFF
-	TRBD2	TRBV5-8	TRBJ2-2	TGTGCCAGCAGCTTTACTAGCGGGCGGGAGTCCGGGGAGCTGTTTTTT	CASSFTSGRESGELFF
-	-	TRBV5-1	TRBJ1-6	TGCGCCAGCAGCTTGGACAGCCGGCGGGGATCACCCCTCCACTTT	CASSLDSRRGSPLHF
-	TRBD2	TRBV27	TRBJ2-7	TGTGCCAGCAGTAAGCGGGAGATCTCCTACGAGCAGTACTTC	CASSKREISYEQYF
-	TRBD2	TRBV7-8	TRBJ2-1	TGTGCCAGCAGCTTTCGGACTAGCGGGTTCTCCTACAATGAGCAGTTCTTC	CASSFRTSGFSYNEQFF
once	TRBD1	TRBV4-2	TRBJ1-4	TGTGCCAGCAGCCCCGAGACGGGACAGGGAGCTGAAAAACTGTTTTTT	CASSPETGQGAEKLFF
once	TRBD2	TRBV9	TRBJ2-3	TGTGCCAGCAGCGTCACGATGAGCGGGACTAGCACAGATACGCAGTATTTT	CASSVTMSGTSTDTQYF
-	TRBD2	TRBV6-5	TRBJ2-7	TGTGCCAGCAGCTGGACTAGCGGGACCTCCTACGAGCAGTACTTC	CASSWTSGTSYEQYF